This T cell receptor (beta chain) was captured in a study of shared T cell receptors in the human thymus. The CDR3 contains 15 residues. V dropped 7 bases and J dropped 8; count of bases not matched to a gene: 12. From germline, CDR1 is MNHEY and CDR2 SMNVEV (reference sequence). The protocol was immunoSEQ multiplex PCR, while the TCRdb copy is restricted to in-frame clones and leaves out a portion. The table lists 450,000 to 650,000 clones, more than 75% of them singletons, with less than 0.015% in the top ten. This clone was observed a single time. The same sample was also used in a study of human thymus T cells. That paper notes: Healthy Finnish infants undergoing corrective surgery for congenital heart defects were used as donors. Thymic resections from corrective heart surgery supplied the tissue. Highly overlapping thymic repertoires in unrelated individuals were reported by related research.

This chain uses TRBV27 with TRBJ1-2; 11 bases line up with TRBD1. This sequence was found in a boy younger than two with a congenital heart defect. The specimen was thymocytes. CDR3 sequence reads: CASTYAGTGGHGYTF. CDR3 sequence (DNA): TGTGCCAGCACTTACGCCGGGACAGGGGGACACGGCTACACCTTC.